Presented here are 20 T cell receptor beta chains from one specimen sequenced in a study of CD8 T cells in Susac syndrome. With random hexamers, roughly 0.5 to 1 ug RNA was reverse transcribed. TCRdb redid the calling of the immunoSEQ multiplex PCR reads with MiXCR, one entry per CDR3 protein. This table has some 400,000 distinct CDR3 sequences, 75% to 90% appearing once. Sequences were obtained from CD8+ T cells from PBMCs. The receptors here all came from a human donor with multiple sclerosis.

As for this clonotype: The junction differs from germline at one of its ends, possibly a read error. This chain connects TRBV7-3 to TRBJ2-1, with D hard to call. Germline CDR1 and CDR2: SGHTA and FQGTGA. The CDR3 runs to 13 residues. CDR3 coding DNA: TGTGCCAGCAGCTTTTGGCGCGGCGATGAGCAGCTCTTC. Residues: CASSFWRGDEQLF.

In its sample, this clonotype was seen once. The chain is built from TRBV4-1 and TRBJ2-6; TRBD2 aligns across 8 bases. Germline V gives CDR1 MGHRA, CDR2 YSYEKL. Germline trimming cut 5 bases from V and 1 base from J; bases unmatched to any gene: 7. CDR3 length: 17 amino acids. The CDR3: CASSTTGGRSGANVLTF. CDR3 bases: TGCGCCAGCAGCACAACGGGCGGGAGGTCTGGGGCCAACGTCCTGACTTTC.

The chain combines TRBV6-5 with TRBJ2-2; maybe TRBD1 (6 bases). V lost 6 bases and J lost 0, with 11 bases in between. The germline CDR1 and CDR2 sequences are MNHEY and SVGAGI. This CDR3 is built from 15 residues. The CDR3, as DNA: TGTGCCAGCAGGACAGGAGATGCGAACACCGGGGAGCTGTTTTTT. Encoded protein: CASRTGDANTGELFF.

CDR3 sequence reads: CASSQSSWNTEAFF. DNA for the CDR3: TGTGCCAGCAGTCAGAGCTCTTGGAACACTGAAGCTTTCTTT. The rearrangement links TRBV6-5 to TRBJ1-1; D remains ambiguous. From germline, CDR1 is MNHEY and CDR2 SVGAGI. This CDR3 contains 14 residues. Between the trimmed V and J ends, which lost 5 bases and 1 base, there was a span of 11 bases.

The chain couples TRBV28 to TRBJ2-1; D is unclear. Trimming took off 4 bases at V and 6 bases at J, with 19 bases between the two ends. CDR1 MDHEN and CDR2 SYDVKM come from the germline V gene. This CDR3 contains 16 residues. The CDR3 region is CASSSKVKGWSNEQFF. The CDR3 region has the DNA TGTGCCAGCAGTTCCAAGGTGAAGGGATGGAGCAATGAGCAGTTCTTC.

The chain carries TRBV29-1 and TRBJ2-7, with a tentative D call TRBD2 (6 bases). V lost 7 bases to trimming and J lost 3 bases, with 13 bases between them. This CDR3 has 12 residues. Germline V lookup: CDR1 SQVTM, CDR2 ANQGSEA. The CDR3 sequence: CSGIFGSYEQYF. CDR3 nucleotides: TGCAGCGGAATTTTCGGGAGCTACGAGCAGTACTTC.

In DNA form, the CDR3 reads TGTGCCAGTAGTTCCCCCCCCGATTCGTTCAGCGGGGAGCTGTTTTTT. It is translated as CASSSPPDSFSGELFF. The rearrangement uses TRBV19 and TRBJ2-2, with no clear D. Trimming took 5 bases from V and 7 from J, leaving 20 bases between them. The CDR3 runs 16 residues. Germline lookup yields CDR1 LNHDA and CDR2 SQIVND (reference sequence).

This rearrangement joins TRBV30 to TRBJ2-1; weak D call: TRBD2 (6 bases). CDR1 and CDR2 from the germline V gene are GTSNPN and SVGIG (reference sequence). The CDR3 consists of 14 residues. V was trimmed by 0 bases and J by 1 base, leaving 7 bases between them. CDR3 coding DNA: TGTGCCTGGAGTGTGGCGGGATCCTACAATGAGCAGTTCTTC. Residues: CAWSVAGSYNEQFF.

The chain employs TRBV25-1 and TRBJ2-1; D gene unclear. Germline V gene lookup returns CDR1 MGHDK and CDR2 SYGVNS. The CDR3 has 18 residues. Trimming removed 1 base from V and 0 bases from J, with 16 bases in between. This CDR3 reads CASSEFFRVESSYNEQFF. CDR3 DNA sequence: TGTGCCAGCAGTGAATTCTTCCGTGTCGAGAGCTCCTACAATGAGCAGTTCTTC.

This clonotype was observed a single time. This chain joins TRBV27 and TRBJ1-4; D is uncertain. The CDR3 totals 12 residues. Germline values: CDR1 MNHEY, CDR2 SMNVEV (reference sequence). V lost 9 bases and J 0 bases, leaving 5 bases between the germline ends. CDR3 nucleotides: TGTGCCAGTGGGGCAACTAATGAAAAACTGTTTTTT. It translates to CASGATNEKLFF.

The V and J genes are TRBV11-2 and TRBJ2-1; no reliable D call. Trimming shortened V by 2 bases and J by 12 bases, and 8 bases separated the two germline ends. The CDR3 totals 11 residues. CDR1 is SGHAT, CDR2 FQNNGV, per germline. This chain's CDR3 is CASSLWSGQFF. The CDR3 region has the DNA TGTGCCAGCAGCTTATGGTCAGGGCAGTTCTTC.

This chain connects TRBV20-1 to TRBJ1-1; D is unclear. Germline V gene data show CDR1 as DFQATT and CDR2 as SNEGSKA (reference sequence). The CDR3 is 11 residues long. Trimming removed 5 bases from V and 9 bases from J, with 13 bases in between. CDR3 sequence (DNA): TGCAGTGCTCCCTCCGGTGGTAAAGCTTTCTTT. Translation: CSAPSGGKAFF.

The gene calls are TRBV25-1 and TRBJ1-1; a possible D gene is TRBD1 (5 bases). Germline V CDR1 and CDR2: MGHDK, SYGVNS. This CDR3 spans 14 amino acids. Trimming pared 4 bases from V and 3 bases from J, leaving 12 bases between. The CDR3 DNA follows: TGTGCCAGCAGTGGACGGGACCGGGACACTGAAGCTTTCTTT. Residues: CASSGRDRDTEAFF. Together with reference TRBV25-1 and TRBJ1-1, the CDR3 gives the full variable domain: EADIYQTPRYLVIGTGKKITLECSQTMGHDKMYWYQQDPGMELHLIHYSYGVNSTEKGDLSSESTVSRIRTEHFPLTLESARPSHTSQYLCASSGRDRDTEAFFGQGTRLTVV.

This clonotype has only one observation. The gene calls are TRBV6-5 and TRBJ2-3; perhaps D is TRBD1 or TRBD2 (5 bases each). CDR1 and CDR2 (germline): MNHEY, SVGAGI. V was trimmed by 0 bases and J by 1 base, leaving 20 bases between them. The CDR3 consists of 19 residues. The CDR3 DNA is TGTGCCAGCAGTTACTCGGTAGTACGGGGCCTCCGGGGCACAGATACGCAGTATTTT. It encodes CASSYSVVRGLRGTDTQYF.

This clonotype was picked up a small number of times. The chain couples TRBV4-1 to TRBJ2-2; D not certain. This CDR3 region has 12 residues. The V gene lost 3 bases and the J gene lost 3 bases, with 2 bases spanning the gap. From germline, CDR1 is MGHRA and CDR2 YSYEKL. Here the CDR3 reads CASSHYTGELFF. The CDR3 bases are TGCGCCAGCAGCCACTACACCGGGGAGCTGTTTTTT.

J is TRBJ2-5 and V is TRBV30; 7 bases are shared with TRBD2. Germline CDR1 GTSNPN, CDR2 SVGIG (reference sequence). The CDR3 has 13 amino acids. J lost 5 bases, V lost 1 base, and 4 bases had no gene match. This CDR3 is CAWSGGREETQYF. For the CDR3, the DNA is TGTGCCTGGAGTGGGGGGAGGGAGGAGACCCAGTACTTC.

This sequence joins TRBV15 and TRBJ1-1, with 8 positions matching TRBD1. In germline, CDR1 is LNHNV, CDR2 YYDKDF (reference sequence). Trimming at V came to 3 bases and at J to 4 bases, leaving 16 bases not matched to a gene. The CDR3 length is 18 residues. CDR3 in DNA: TGTGCCACCAGCAGCCCCGCGGCAGGGGGCGAAGAGGGCACTGAAGCTTTCTTT. Translated: CATSSPAAGGEEGTEAFF.

The chain carries TRBV7-9 and TRBJ1-4, with D perhaps matching TRBD1 (5 bases). The V gene lost 5 bases and the J gene lost 8 bases, with 18 bases spanning the gap. The CDR3 spans 15 residues. Germline V gives CDR1 SEHNR, CDR2 FQNEAQ (reference sequence). The CDR3 sequence: CASSPSTGRGEKLFF. The CDR3 bases are TGTGCCAGCAGCCCGTCGACGGGGCGAGGAGAAAAACTGTTTTTT.

The V call is TRBV5-4, the J call TRBJ1-2; no clear D. CDR3 length: 13 residues. Looked up from germline, CDR1 is SGHNT and CDR2 is YYREEE (reference sequence). V was cut by 3 bases and J by 8 bases, with 14 bases left in between. The CDR3, as DNA: TGTGCCAGCAGCTCATCCGTCCTAACAGGCTACACCTTC. Translating gives CASSSSVLTGYTF. Complete variable domain (other parts from reference TRBV5-4 and TRBJ1-2): ETGVTQSPTHLIKTRGQQVTLRCSSQSGHNTVSWYQQALGQGPQFIFQYYREEENGRGNFPPRFSGLQFPNYSSELNVNALELDDSALYLCASSSSVLTGYTFGSGTRLTVV.

This clonotype was counted only a few times. This chain connects TRBV7-2 to TRBJ2-1; D is ambiguous. Germline V CDR1 and CDR2: SGHTA, FQGNSA. CDR3 size: 12 residues. V lost 4 bases to trimming and J lost 9 bases, with 10 bases between them. The CDR3 region is CASSSSPFEQFF. In DNA, the CDR3 is TGTGCCAGCAGCTCCAGCCCATTTGAGCAGTTCTTC.